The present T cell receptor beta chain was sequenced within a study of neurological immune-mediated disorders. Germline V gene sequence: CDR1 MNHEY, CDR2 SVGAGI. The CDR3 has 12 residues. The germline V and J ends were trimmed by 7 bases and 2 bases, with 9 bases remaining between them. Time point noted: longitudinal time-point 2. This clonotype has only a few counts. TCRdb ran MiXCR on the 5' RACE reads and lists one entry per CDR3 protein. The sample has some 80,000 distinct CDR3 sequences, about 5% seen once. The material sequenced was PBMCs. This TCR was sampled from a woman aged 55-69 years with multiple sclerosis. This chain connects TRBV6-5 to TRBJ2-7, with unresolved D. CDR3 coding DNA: TGTGCCAGCACCGGAGACCCCTACGAGCAGTACTTC. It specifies CASTGDPYEQYF.